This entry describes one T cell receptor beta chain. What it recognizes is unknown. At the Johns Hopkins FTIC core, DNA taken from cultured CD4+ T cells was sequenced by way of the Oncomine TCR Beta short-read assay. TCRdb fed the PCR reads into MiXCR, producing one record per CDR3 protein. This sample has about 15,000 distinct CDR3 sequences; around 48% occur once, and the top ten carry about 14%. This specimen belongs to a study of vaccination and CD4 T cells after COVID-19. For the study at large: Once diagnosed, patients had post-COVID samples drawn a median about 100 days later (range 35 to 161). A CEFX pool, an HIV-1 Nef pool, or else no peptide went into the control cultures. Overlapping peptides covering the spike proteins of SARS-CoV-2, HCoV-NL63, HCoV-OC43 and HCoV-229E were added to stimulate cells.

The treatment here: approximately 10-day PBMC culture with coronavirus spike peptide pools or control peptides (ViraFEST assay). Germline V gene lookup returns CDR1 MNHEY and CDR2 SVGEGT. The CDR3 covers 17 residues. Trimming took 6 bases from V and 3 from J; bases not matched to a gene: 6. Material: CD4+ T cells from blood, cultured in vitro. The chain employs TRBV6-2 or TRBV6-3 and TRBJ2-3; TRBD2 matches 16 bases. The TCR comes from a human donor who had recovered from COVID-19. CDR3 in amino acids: CASRPGLAGGGTDTQYF. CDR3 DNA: TGTGCCAGCAGGCCGGGACTAGCGGGGGGGGGAACAGATACGCAGTATTTT.